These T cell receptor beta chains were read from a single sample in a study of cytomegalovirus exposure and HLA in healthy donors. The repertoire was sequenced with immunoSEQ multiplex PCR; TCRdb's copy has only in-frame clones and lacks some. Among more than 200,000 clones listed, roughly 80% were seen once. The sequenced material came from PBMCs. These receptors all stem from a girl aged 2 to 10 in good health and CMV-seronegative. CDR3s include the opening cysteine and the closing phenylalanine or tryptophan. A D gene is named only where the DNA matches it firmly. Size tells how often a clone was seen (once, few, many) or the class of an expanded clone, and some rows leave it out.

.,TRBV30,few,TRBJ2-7,CAWSPGYYEQYF,TGTGCCTGGAGTCCAGGTTACTACGAGCAGTACTTC
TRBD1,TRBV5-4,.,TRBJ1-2,CASSSGQGASNYGYTF,TGTGCCAGCAGCTCAGGACAGGGGGCCTCTAACTATGGCTACACCTTC
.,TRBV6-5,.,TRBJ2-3,CASSYQRNTDTQYF,TGTGCCAGCAGCTACCAGCGGAACACAGATACGCAGTATTTT
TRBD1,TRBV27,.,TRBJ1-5,CASSPGGDRAYSNQPQHF,TGTGCCAGCAGCCCGGGAGGGGACAGAGCTTATAGCAATCAGCCCCAGCATTTT
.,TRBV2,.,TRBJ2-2,CASSEHRSTGELFF,TGTGCCAGCAGTGAACACAGAAGCACCGGGGAGCTGTTTTTT
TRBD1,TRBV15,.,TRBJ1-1,CATSKGLTGGTEAFF,TGTGCCACCAGCAAGGGATTAACAGGGGGCACTGAAGCTTTCTTT
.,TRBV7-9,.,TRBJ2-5,CASSFTEQGWLETQYF,TGTGCCAGCAGCTTTACGGAGCAGGGATGGTTGGAGACCCAGTACTTC
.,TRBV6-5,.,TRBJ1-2,CASSFGQGVGYTF,TGTGCCAGCAGTTTTGGGCAGGGTGTTGGCTACACCTTC
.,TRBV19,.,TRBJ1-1,CASNDRSDTEAFF,TGTGCCAGTAACGACAGGTCGGACACTGAAGCTTTCTTT
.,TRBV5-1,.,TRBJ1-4,CASSLWGATNEKLFF,TGCGCCAGCAGCTTGTGGGGGGCAACTAATGAAAAACTGTTTTTT
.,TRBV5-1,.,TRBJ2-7,CASSLASTTYEQYF,TGCGCCAGCAGCTTGGCTAGCACCACCTACGAGCAGTACTTC
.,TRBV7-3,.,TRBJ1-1,CASSLRRSNTEAFF,TGTGCCAGCAGCCTAAGGCGGTCGAACACTGAAGCTTTCTTT
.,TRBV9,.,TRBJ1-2,CASSVHDLEGYTF,TGTGCCAGCAGCGTACACGACTTGGAGGGCTACACCTTC
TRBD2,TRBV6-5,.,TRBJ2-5,CASSYVGLATKETQYF,TGTGCCAGCAGTTACGTAGGACTAGCGACGAAGGAGACCCAGTACTTC
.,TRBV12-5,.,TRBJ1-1,CASGPGRGGTEAFF,TGTGCTAGTGGCCCCGGACGGGGAGGTACTGAAGCTTTCTTT
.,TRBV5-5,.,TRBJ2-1,CASKPGLSSYNEQFF,TGTGCCAGCAAACCGGGGTTAAGCTCCTACAATGAGCAGTTCTTC
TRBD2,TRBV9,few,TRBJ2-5,CASSPTGGRRETQYF,TGTGCCAGCAGCCCGACGGGGGGGCGCAGAGAGACCCAGTACTTC
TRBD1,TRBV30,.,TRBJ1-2,CAWLTRTGRRDYGYTF,TGTGCCTGGCTAACTAGGACAGGGAGGAGGGACTATGGCTACACCTTC
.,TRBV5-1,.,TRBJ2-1,CASSLDSDEQFF,TGCGCCAGCAGCTTGGACAGTGATGAGCAGTTCTTC
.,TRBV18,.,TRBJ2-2,CASSPPPGPGELFF,TGTGCCAGCTCACCCCCCCCTGGGCCCGGGGAGCTGTTTTTT
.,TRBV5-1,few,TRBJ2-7,CASSLEGEKGEQYF,TGCGCCAGCAGCTTGGAGGGGGAAAAAGGCGAGCAGTACTTC
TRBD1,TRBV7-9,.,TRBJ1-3,CASSEPDRDSSGNTIYF,TGTGCCAGCAGCGAACCTGACCGGGACAGCTCTGGAAACACCATATATTTT
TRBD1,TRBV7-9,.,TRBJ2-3,CASSRQGFSTDTQYF,TGTGCCAGCAGCAGACAGGGATTTAGCACAGATACGCAGTATTTT
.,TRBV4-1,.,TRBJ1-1,CASSQRGEDTEAFF,TGCGCCAGCAGCCAACGCGGGGAGGACACTGAAGCTTTCTTT
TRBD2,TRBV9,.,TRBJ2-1,CASSVELSRGGNEQFF,TGTGCCAGCAGCGTAGAACTTAGCCGGGGGGGCAATGAGCAGTTCTTC
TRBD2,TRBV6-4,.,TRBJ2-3,CASSTSGGTQYF,TGTGCCAGCAGTACTAGCGGGGGGACGCAGTATTTT
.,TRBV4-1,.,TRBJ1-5,CASSQESGDHSNQPQHF,TGCGCCAGCAGCCAAGAGTCCGGGGATCATAGCAATCAGCCCCAGCATTTT
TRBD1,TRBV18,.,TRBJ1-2,CASSPSSGRGLTYGYTF,TGTGCCAGCTCACCATCGAGCGGCAGGGGGCTAACCTATGGCTACACCTTC
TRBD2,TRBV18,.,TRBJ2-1,CASSPPSGSGDEQFF,TGTGCCAGCTCACCACCCAGCGGGAGTGGCGATGAGCAGTTCTTC
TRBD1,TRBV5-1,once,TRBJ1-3,CASSLTQGANTIYF,TGCGCCAGCAGCCTCACACAGGGGGCTAACACCATATATTTT
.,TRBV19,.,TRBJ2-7,CASSIDRGFEQYF,TGTGCCAGTAGTATAGACAGGGGTTTTGAGCAGTACTTC
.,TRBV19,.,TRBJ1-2,CASSISHQGVLSYTF,TGTGCCAGTAGTATCTCCCACCAGGGCGTACTTAGCTACACCTTC
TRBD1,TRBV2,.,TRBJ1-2,CASILGQGEVGYTF,TGTGCCAGCATTCTTGGACAGGGGGAGGTTGGCTACACCTTC